These 20 T cell receptor beta chains share one sample of origin, sequenced in a study of beta chain features in type 1 diabetes. The antigens of these receptors remain unknown. General study findings and limits: Shorter TCRB CDR3s, moderately but significantly so, marked every one of the four CD4+ subsets in Type 1 diabetes patients.

Since all of the isolated RNA was reverse transcribed, expressed TCRB transcripts were what got sequenced. Generated by immunoSEQ multiplex PCR, the TCRdb table keeps only in-frame clones and is missing some. This table holds 300,000 to 350,000 clones, about a tenth found once. Sequenced material: central memory CD4+ T cells from blood. The receptor set was obtained from a man younger than 45 with type 1 diabetes.

This chain uses TRBV18 with TRBJ2-5, with D uncertain. Germline-derived CDR1 and CDR2 are KGHSH and LQKENI. The CDR3 spans 14 residues. The V end was cut by 6 bases, the J end by 1 base, with 12 bases between. The CDR3 region has the DNA TGTGCCAGCTCGCTACTCAAGGGCCAAGAGACCCAGTACTTC. Protein: CASSLLKGQETQYF.

As for this clone: Other nucleotide sequences in the sample specify the same CDR3. The V and J genes are TRBV18 and TRBJ1-2, with a tentative D call TRBD1 (5 bases). In germline, CDR1 is KGHSH, CDR2 LQKENI. The CDR3 has 14 residues. V lost 3 bases and J 1 base, leaving 9 bases between the germline ends. The CDR3 loop reads CASSPLDSNYGYTF. CDR3 sequence (DNA): TGTGCCAGCTCACCGCTTGACAGTAACTATGGCTACACCTTC.

This clone turned up a few times. In DNA, the CDR3 is TGTGCCAGCAGCCCCACCCTGGGGGAAAAACTGTTTTTT. Residues: CASSPTLGEKLFF. The chain combines TRBV6-5 with TRBJ1-4; D is undetermined. Germline loops: CDR1 MNHEY, CDR2 SVGAGI. The CDR3 runs to 13 residues. With 6 bases removed from V and 8 bases from J, the gap between germline ends came to 13 bases.

The chain is built from TRBV25-1 and TRBJ2-5, with D unresolved. Trimming removed 6 bases from V and 5 bases from J, with 4 bases in between. The CDR3 covers 10 residues. The germline V gene encodes CDR1 MGHDK and CDR2 SYGVNS. The CDR3 DNA follows: TGTGCCAGCAGAATGGAGACCCAGTACTTC. Translating it yields CASRMETQYF.

The rearrangement joins TRBV7-8 to TRBJ2-2, with a weak D call TRBD1 (7 bases). The CDR3 consists of 18 residues. Trimming removed 4 bases at V and 0 bases at J, with 18 bases between. The germline V gene encodes CDR1 SGHVS and CDR2 FQNEAQ. CDR3 sequence: CASSSFRRGLTNTGELFF. The CDR3 DNA reads as TGTGCCAGCAGCTCCTTTAGGAGGGGGCTGACGAACACCGGGGAGCTGTTTTTT.

The chain joins TRBV9 to TRBJ2-1; tentative D call: TRBD1 (6 bases). Germline V gene lookup returns CDR1 SGDLS and CDR2 YYNGEE. The V end lost 4 bases, the J end lost 6 bases, and 17 bases lay between the germline ends. The CDR3 length is 15 residues. The CDR3 nucleotides are TGTGCCAGCAGCTTTGACAGGCCTACATCCAATGAGCAGTTCTTC. This sequence encodes CASSFDRPTSNEQFF. The full variable domain, completed using reference TRBV9 and TRBJ2-1, is DSGVTQTPKHLITATGQRVTLRCSPRSGDLSVYWYQQSLDQGLQFLIQYYNGEERAKGNILERFSAQQFPDLHSELNLSSLELGDSALYFCASSFDRPTSNEQFFGPGTRLTVL.

This clone was picked up many times. This chain's CDR3 is CAISESQIPTSTDTQYF. CDR3 bases: TGTGCCATCAGTGAGTCGCAGATTCCAACTAGCACAGATACGCAGTATTTT. The rearrangement uses TRBV10-3 and TRBJ2-3; D gene ambiguous. Germline-derived CDR1 and CDR2 are ENHRY and SYGVKD. Trimming shortened V by 0 bases and J by 0 bases, and 13 bases separated the two germline ends. The CDR3 extends over 17 amino acids.

This clone was recorded a few times. This rearrangement joins TRBV7-4 to TRBJ2-7; the D is unclear. The germline CDR1 and CDR2 sequences are SGHVT and SQSDAQ. CDR3 length: 12 amino acids. The germline V and J ends were trimmed by 11 bases and 4 bases, with 15 bases remaining between them. CDR3 residues: CAPPRRPYEQYF. In nucleotides, the CDR3 is TGTGCCCCCCCTCGACGCCCATACGAGCAGTACTTC.

The rearrangement uses TRBV18 and TRBJ1-5; tentative D call: TRBD1 (5 bases). CDR1 is KGHSH, CDR2 LQKENI, per germline. The CDR3 runs to 14 residues. Trimming removed 3 bases at V and 5 bases at J, with 11 bases between. The CDR3 DNA is TGTGCCAGCTCACCTGGTGTGGGGGATCAGCCCCAGCATTTT. Amino acid sequence: CASSPGVGDQPQHF. Full variable domain (missing parts from reference TRBV18 and TRBJ1-5): NAGVMQNPRHLVRRRGQEARLRCSPMKGHSHVYWYRQLPEEGLKFMVYLQKENIIDESGMPKERFSAEFPKEGPSILRIQQVVRGDSAAYFCASSPGVGDQPQHFGDGTRLSIL.

This clone has more than one count but fewer than ten. The chain recombines TRBV2 with TRBJ1-2, with TRBD1 identical over 7 bases. The CDR3 consists of 13 residues. Germline assignment: CDR1 SNHLY and CDR2 FYNNEI. The V and J ends lost 7 bases and 1 base, in that order; junction bases with no gene match: 3. The chain's CDR3 is CASNDRDNYGYTF. CDR3 nucleotides: TGTGCCAGCAACGACAGGGATAACTATGGCTACACCTTC.

DNA of the CDR3: TGCGCCAGCAGCCAAGAAGCAGGGCGAAACACTGAAGCTTTCTTT. Encoded protein: CASSQEAGRNTEAFF. This sequence joins TRBV4-1 and TRBJ1-1, with D perhaps matching TRBD1 (5 bases). Trimming shortened V by 0 bases and J by 2 bases, and 10 bases separated the two germline ends. CDR1 MGHRA and CDR2 YSYEKL come from the germline V gene. This CDR3 comprises 15 residues.

The chain uses TRBV28 and TRBJ1-6; no clear D. This CDR3 region has 18 residues. Germline V lookup: CDR1 MDHEN, CDR2 SYDVKM. Deletions cut 2 bases from V and 0 bases from J, with 14 bases between. The CDR3 region is CASSLTNSLSSYNSPLHF. DNA for the CDR3: TGTGCCAGCAGTTTAACTAACAGTCTGAGCTCCTATAATTCACCCCTCCACTTT. The full variable domain, rest sourced from reference TRBV28 and TRBJ1-6, is DVKVTQSSRYLVKRTGEKVFLECVQDMDHENMFWYRQDPGLGLRLIYFSYDVKMKEKGDIPEGYSVSREKKERFSLILESASTNQTSMYLCASSLTNSLSSYNSPLHFGNGTRLTVT.

The V and J genes are TRBV6-6 and TRBJ2-3, with D perhaps given as TRBD1 or TRBD2 (6 bases each). CDR1 is MNHNY, CDR2 SVGAGI, per germline (reference sequence). V shed 5 bases and J shed 5 bases, with 14 bases lying between them. The CDR3 totals 14 residues. CDR3 bases: TGTGCCAGCAGTGACCTGGGGGGCCAAGATACGCAGTATTTT. Translated, it gives CASSDLGGQDTQYF.

The chain employs TRBV7-2 and TRBJ2-1, with TRBD2 matching 7 bases. The germline V gene has CDR1 SGHTA and CDR2 FQGNSA. The CDR3 extends over 16 amino acids. V lost 3 bases, J lost 4 bases, and 9 bases stayed unmatched. CDR3 residues: CASSFMVAGIYNEQFF. The CDR3, as DNA: TGTGCCAGCAGCTTTATGGTAGCGGGCATTTACAATGAGCAGTTCTTC.

This clone has at least ten counts. This chain connects TRBV7-2 to TRBJ2-3, with TRBD2 matching 10 bases. Germline assignment: CDR1 SGHTA and CDR2 FQGNSA. The junction had 6 bases not matched to a gene; V was cut back by 5 bases and J by 1 base. This CDR3 is built from 16 residues. Written as DNA, the CDR3 is TGTGCCAGCAGCCCCAGCGGGGGGGCGGGCACAGATACGCAGTATTTT. This encodes CASSPSGGAGTDTQYF. The complete variable domain, with remaining parts taken from reference TRBV7-2 and TRBJ2-3, reads GAGVSQSPSNKVTEKGKDVELRCDPISGHTALYWYRQSLGQGLEFLIYFQGNSAPDKSGLPSDRFSAERTGGSVSTLTIQRTQQEDSAVYLCASSPSGGAGTDTQYFGPGTRLTVL.

The chain joins TRBV9 to TRBJ1-3, with a possible D match to TRBD1 (5 bases). Germline V gene lookup returns CDR1 SGDLS and CDR2 YYNGEE. The CDR3 sequence is 15 residues long. V was cut by 4 bases and J by 0 bases, with 11 bases left in between. CDR3 amino acids: CASSPGPNSGNTIYF. The CDR3 bases are TGTGCCAGCAGCCCGGGACCGAACTCTGGAAACACCATATATTTT. The full variable domain, its missing parts supplied by reference TRBV9 and TRBJ1-3, is DSGVTQTPKHLITATGQRVTLRCSPRSGDLSVYWYQQSLDQGLQFLIQYYNGEERAKGNILERFSAQQFPDLHSELNLSSLELGDSALYFCASSPGPNSGNTIYFGEGSWLTVV.

The chain couples TRBV11-2 to TRBJ2-5; D not resolved. The CDR3 is 12 amino acids. The germline V gene encodes CDR1 SGHAT and CDR2 FQNNGV. The V end was cut by 5 bases, the J end by 5 bases, with 9 bases between. The DNA for the CDR3 is TGTGCCAGCAGCCAAGAGGCGGAGACCCAGTACTTC. It codes for CASSQEAETQYF.

This rearrangement joins TRBV7-2 to TRBJ2-7, with a tentative D call TRBD2 (5 bases). Germline CDR1 and CDR2: SGHTA and FQGNSA. Trimming removed 10 bases at V and 0 bases at J, with 16 bases between. CDR3 length: 14 residues. CDR3: CAIVPDSSSYEQYF. DNA of the CDR3: TGTGCCATCGTCCCGGACTCGAGCTCCTACGAGCAGTACTTC.

This clone has more than one count but fewer than ten. The V gene is TRBV29-1, the J gene TRBJ2-2; 7 bases are a match to TRBD1. This CDR3 is 13 amino acids long. Germline trimming cut 7 bases from V and 1 base from J; bases unmatched to any gene: 3. Germline CDR1 SQVTM, CDR2 ANQGSEA. The chain's CDR3 is CSARQGNTGELFF. DNA of the CDR3: TGCAGCGCCCGACAGGGGAACACCGGGGAGCTGTTTTTT.

The sample holds a few counts of this clone. The rearrangement links TRBV6-5 to TRBJ2-7, with D uncertain. CDR1 MNHEY and CDR2 SVGAGI come from the germline V gene. This CDR3 has 14 residues. V lost 3 bases to trimming and J lost 0 bases, with 9 bases between them. This chain's CDR3 is CASSYDVLSYEQYF. The CDR3 DNA follows: TGTGCCAGCAGTTATGACGTCCTCTCCTACGAGCAGTACTTC.